Sequencing of this T cell receptor (beta chain) was carried out in a study of shared clonotypes between healthy human individuals. Repertoires were generated with immunoSEQ multiplex PCR, while TCRdb's copy carries only in-frame clones and drops some. The data contain over 800,000 clones, about 91% of them singletons. Details on this clone: Its cognate antigen is unknown.

Study-wide points: Among the subsets, naive ones generally showed larger estimated richness than memory ones. Of the naive CD4 clonotypes, around 4.9% were shared across a handful of donors.

The V end lost 7 bases, the J end lost 7 bases, and 17 bases lay between the germline ends. The CDR3 has 14 amino acids. In germline, CDR1 is MDHEN, CDR2 SYDVKM. Naive CD8 isolation took CD45RO-negative cells positively selected for CCR7 and excluded terminally differentiated effector memory CD45RA+ cells. Input material: naive CD8+ T cells sorted from blood. This clonotype was obtained from a man aged 25 to 40 in good health. This chain links TRBV28 with TRBJ1-5, with D possibly TRBD1 on 6 matching bases. CDR3 nucleotides: TGTGCCAGCAACGCTTACAGGGAGAAGCAGCCCCAGCATTTT. It is translated as CASNAYREKQPQHF. Full variable domain (remainder filled in from reference TRBV28 and TRBJ1-5): DVKVTQSSRYLVKRTGEKVFLECVQDMDHENMFWYRQDPGLGLRLIYFSYDVKMKEKGDIPEGYSVSREKKERFSLILESASTNQTSMYLCASNAYREKQPQHFGDGTRLSIL.